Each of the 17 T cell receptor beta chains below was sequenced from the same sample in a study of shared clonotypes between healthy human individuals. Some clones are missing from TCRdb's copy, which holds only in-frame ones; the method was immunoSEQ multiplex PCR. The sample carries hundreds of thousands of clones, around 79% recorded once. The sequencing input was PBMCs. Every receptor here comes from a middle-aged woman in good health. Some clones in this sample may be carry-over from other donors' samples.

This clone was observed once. Here the CDR3 reads CASRQLAGGYNEQFF. CDR3 DNA sequence: TGTGCCAGTAGGCAACTAGCGGGAGGTTACAATGAGCAGTTCTTC. This sequence joins TRBV19 and TRBJ2-1, with 12 nucleotides matching TRBD2. CDR3 length: 15 amino acids. V gave up 6 bases and J gave up 4 bases; unmatched junction bases: 4. Germline V gives CDR1 LNHDA, CDR2 SQIVND (reference sequence).

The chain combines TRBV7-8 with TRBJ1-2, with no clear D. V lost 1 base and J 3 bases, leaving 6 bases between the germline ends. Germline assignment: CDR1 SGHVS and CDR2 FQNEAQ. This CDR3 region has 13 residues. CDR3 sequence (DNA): TGTGCCAGCAGCTTAGAACGGTACTATGGCTACACCTTC. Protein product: CASSLERYYGYTF.

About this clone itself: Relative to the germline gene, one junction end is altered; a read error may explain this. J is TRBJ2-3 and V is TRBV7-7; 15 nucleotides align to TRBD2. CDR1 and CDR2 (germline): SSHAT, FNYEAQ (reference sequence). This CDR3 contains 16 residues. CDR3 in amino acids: CASSPGLAGGADTQYF. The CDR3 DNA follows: TGTGCTAGCAGCCCGGGACTAGCGGGAGGAGCAGATACGCAGTATTTT. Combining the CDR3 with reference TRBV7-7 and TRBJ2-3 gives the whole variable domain GAGVSQSPRYKVTKRGQDVTLRCDPISSHATLYWYQQALGQGPEFLTYFNYEAQPDKSGLPSDRFSAERPEGSISTLTIQRTEQRDSAMYRCASSPGLAGGADTQYFGPGTRLTVL.

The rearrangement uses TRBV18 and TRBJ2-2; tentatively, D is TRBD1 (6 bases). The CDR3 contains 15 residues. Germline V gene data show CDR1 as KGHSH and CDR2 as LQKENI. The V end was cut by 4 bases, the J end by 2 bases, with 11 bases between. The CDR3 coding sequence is TGTGCCAGCTCACAGAGCAGGGGAAACACCGGGGAGCTGTTTTTT. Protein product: CASSQSRGNTGELFF.

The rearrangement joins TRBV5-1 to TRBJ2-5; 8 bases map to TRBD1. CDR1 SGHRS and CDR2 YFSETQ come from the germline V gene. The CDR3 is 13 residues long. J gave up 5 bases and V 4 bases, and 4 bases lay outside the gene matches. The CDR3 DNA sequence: TGCGCCAGCAGCACGACAGGGGTTGAGACCCAGTACTTC. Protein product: CASSTTGVETQYF. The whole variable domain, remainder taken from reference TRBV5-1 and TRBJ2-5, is KAGVTQTPRYLIKTRGQQVTLSCSPISGHRSVSWYQQTPGQGLQFLFEYFSETQRNKGNFPGRFSGRQFSNSRSEMNVSTLELGDSALYLCASSTTGVETQYFGPGTRLLVL.

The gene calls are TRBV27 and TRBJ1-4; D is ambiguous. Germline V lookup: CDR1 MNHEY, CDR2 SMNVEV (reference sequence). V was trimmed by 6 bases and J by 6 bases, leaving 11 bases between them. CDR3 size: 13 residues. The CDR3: CASRRDGDEKLFF. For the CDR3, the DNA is TGTGCCAGCAGAAGAGACGGGGATGAAAAACTGTTTTTT.

The CDR3 DNA sequence: TGTGCCAGCACTTGGATGAACACTGAAGCTTTCTTT. Translation gives CASTWMNTEAFF. This rearrangement joins TRBV28 to TRBJ1-1, with D unclear. V was trimmed by 7 bases and J by 0 bases, leaving 6 bases between them. CDR1 is MDHEN and CDR2 is SYDVKM in the germline V gene. This CDR3 is built from 12 residues. The whole variable domain, filled in from reference TRBV28 and TRBJ1-1, reads DVKVTQSSRYLVKRTGEKVFLECVQDMDHENMFWYRQDPGLGLRLIYFSYDVKMKEKGDIPEGYSVSREKKERFSLILESASTNQTSMYLCASTWMNTEAFFGQGTRLTVV.

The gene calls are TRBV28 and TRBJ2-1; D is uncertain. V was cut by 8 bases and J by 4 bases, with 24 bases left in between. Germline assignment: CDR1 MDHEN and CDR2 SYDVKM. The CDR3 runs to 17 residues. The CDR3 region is CASSSALTPRPYNEQFF. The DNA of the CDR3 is TGTGCCAGCTCATCGGCACTGACCCCTCGGCCTTACAATGAGCAGTTCTTC.

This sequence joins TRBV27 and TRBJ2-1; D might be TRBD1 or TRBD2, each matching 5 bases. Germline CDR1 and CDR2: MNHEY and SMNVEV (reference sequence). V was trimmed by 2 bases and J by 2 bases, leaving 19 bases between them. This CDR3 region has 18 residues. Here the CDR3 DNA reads TGTGCCAGCAGTTTAGGGCCCGGGACCCCCGGGGCCTACAATGAGCAGTTCTTC. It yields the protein CASSLGPGTPGAYNEQFF.

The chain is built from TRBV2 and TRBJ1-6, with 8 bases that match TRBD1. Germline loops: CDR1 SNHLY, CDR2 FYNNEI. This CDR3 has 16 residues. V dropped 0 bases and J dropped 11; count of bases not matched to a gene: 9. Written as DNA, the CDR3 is TGTGCCAGCAGTGAAGCGCTTCGACAGGGGAAAACACCCCTCCACTTT. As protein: CASSEALRQGKTPLHF. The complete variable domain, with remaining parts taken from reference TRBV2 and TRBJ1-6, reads EPEVTQTPSHQVTQMGQEVILRCVPISNHLYFYWYRQILGQKVEFLVSFYNNEISEKSEIFDDQFSVERPDGSNFTLKIRSTKLEDSAMYFCASSEALRQGKTPLHFGNGTRLTVT.

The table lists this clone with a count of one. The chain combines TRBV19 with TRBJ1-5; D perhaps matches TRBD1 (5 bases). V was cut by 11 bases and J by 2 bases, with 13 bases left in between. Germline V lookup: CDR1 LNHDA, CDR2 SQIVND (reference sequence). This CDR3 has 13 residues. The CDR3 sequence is CAAGPGGNQPQHF. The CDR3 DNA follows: TGTGCCGCCGGGCCGGGGGGCAATCAGCCCCAGCATTTT.

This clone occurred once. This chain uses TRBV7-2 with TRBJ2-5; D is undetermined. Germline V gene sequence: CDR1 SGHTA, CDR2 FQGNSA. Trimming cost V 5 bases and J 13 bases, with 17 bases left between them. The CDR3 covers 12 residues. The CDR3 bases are TGTGCCAGCAGCCAGCAACCCGCGTTAGTGTACTTC. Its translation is CASSQQPALVYF.

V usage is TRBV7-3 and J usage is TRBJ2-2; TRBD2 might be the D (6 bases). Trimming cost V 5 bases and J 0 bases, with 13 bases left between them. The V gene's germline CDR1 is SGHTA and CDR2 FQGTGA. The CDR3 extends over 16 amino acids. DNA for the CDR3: TGTGCCAGCAGCCAAACTAGCCCCTCGAACACCGGGGAGCTGTTTTTT. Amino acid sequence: CASSQTSPSNTGELFF.

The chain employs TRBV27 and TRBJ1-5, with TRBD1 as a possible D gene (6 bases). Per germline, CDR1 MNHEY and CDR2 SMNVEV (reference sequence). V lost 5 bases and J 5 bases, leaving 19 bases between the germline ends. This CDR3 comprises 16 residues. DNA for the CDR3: TGTGCCAGCAGTCCCCTGACAGGAATCGCGGATCAGCCCCAGCATTTT. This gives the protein CASSPLTGIADQPQHF.

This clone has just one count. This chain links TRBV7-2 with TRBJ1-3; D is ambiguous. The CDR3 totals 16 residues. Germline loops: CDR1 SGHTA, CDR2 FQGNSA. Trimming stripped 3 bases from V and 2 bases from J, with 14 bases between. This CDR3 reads CASSFIALGTGNTIYF. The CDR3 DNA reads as TGTGCCAGCAGCTTTATTGCTTTGGGAACTGGAAACACCATATATTTT.

DNA of the CDR3: TGCGCCAGCAGCCAAGTCTTACGGGAGGGGGGAGCAGATACGCAGTATTTT. Protein: CASSQVLREGGADTQYF. The genes are TRBV4-1 and TRBJ2-3, with 8 bases matching TRBD2. V lost 1 base to trimming and J lost 4 bases; unmatched junction nucleotides: 10. CDR1 is MGHRA and CDR2 is YSYEKL in the germline V gene. The CDR3 is 17 residues long.

The DNA for the CDR3 is TGTGCCAGCAGCCCTAAGGGTAGCGCTAGCACAGATACGCAGTATTTT. This translates into CASSPKGSASTDTQYF. The chain couples TRBV7-9 to TRBJ2-3; possibly TRBD2 for D (5 bases). The CDR3 runs to 16 residues. Trimming took off 5 bases at V and 0 bases at J, with 15 bases between the two ends. Germline V gene data show CDR1 as SEHNR and CDR2 as FQNEAQ (reference sequence).